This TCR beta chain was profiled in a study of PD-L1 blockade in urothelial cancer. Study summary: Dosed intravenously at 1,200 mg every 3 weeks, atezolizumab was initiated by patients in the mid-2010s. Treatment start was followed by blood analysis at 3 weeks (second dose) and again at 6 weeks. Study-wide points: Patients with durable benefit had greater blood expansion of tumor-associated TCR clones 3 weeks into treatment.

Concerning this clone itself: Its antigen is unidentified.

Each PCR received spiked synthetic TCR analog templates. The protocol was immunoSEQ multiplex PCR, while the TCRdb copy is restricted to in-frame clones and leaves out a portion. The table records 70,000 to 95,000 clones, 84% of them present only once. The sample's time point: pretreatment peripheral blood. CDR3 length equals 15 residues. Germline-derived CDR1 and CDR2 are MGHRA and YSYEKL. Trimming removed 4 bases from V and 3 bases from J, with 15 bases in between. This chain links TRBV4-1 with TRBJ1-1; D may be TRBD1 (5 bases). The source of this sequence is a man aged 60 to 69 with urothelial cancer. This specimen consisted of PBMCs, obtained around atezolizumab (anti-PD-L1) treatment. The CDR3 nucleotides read TGCGCCAGCAGCCCGGGGCGGGGGAGGGACACTGAAGCTTTCTTT. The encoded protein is CASSPGRGRDTEAFF.